Following are 22 T cell receptor beta chains from one sample sequenced in a study of blood T cell repertoires in COVID-19. The data were produced by immunoSEQ multiplex PCR, yet TCRdb's version contains in-frame clones alone and is incomplete. This table holds about 55,000 clones, around 90% found once. The sample was peripheral blood. Receptors originate from a human donor with active COVID-19. The donor label of this sample is uncertain.

The rearrangement uses TRBV6-6 and TRBJ1-1; perhaps TRBD1 as D (5 bases). The V and J ends lost 8 bases and 3 bases respectively, with 10 bases between them. CDR3 length: 12 residues. Germline V gene sequence: CDR1 MNHNY, CDR2 SVGAGI (reference sequence). The CDR3 DNA sequence: TGTGCCAGCCGCGGGGGGGACACTGAAGCTTTCTTT. Translated: CASRGGDTEAFF.

The CDR3 loop is CASSYSGDRVGDTQYF. The DNA for the CDR3 is TGTGCCAGCAGTTACTCCGGGGACAGGGTTGGAGATACGCAGTATTTT. This chain uses TRBV6-6 with TRBJ2-3, with TRBD1 matching over 9 bases. The germline V gene encodes CDR1 MNHNY and CDR2 SVGAGI (reference sequence). V trimming: 0 bases; J trimming: 5 bases; junction bases outside the gene matches: 6. The CDR3 is 16 residues long.

This chain uses TRBV7-9 with TRBJ1-4; TRBD1 aligns across 9 bases. Germline V gene lookup returns CDR1 SEHNR and CDR2 FQNEAQ (reference sequence). V was pared by 1 base and J by 8 bases, with 5 bases of the junction left unmatched. The length of the CDR3 is 15 residues. The CDR3 region is CASSLVVTGGEKLFF. The CDR3 DNA is TGTGCCAGCAGCTTAGTGGTGACAGGGGGGGAAAAACTGTTTTTT.

CDR3 in DNA: TGTGCCAGCAGCTTGGCCCACAGCTACACCTACGAGCAGTACGTC. It is translated as CASSLAHSYTYEQYV. The genes are TRBV5-6 and TRBJ2-7; D unresolved. V was cut by 0 bases and J by 2 bases, with 12 bases left in between. The CDR3 is made up of 15 amino acids. The germline CDR1 and CDR2 sequences are SGHDT and YYEEEE.

The chain carries TRBV3-1 (or the pseudogene TRBV3-2) and TRBJ2-1, with D hard to call. Germline values: CDR1 LGHDT, CDR2 YNNKEL (reference sequence). Trimming took 4 bases from V and 0 from J, leaving 10 bases between them. The CDR3 loop spans 15 amino acids. The DNA for the CDR3 is TGTGCCAGCAGCCTCCCCTCGAGCTCCTACAATGAGCAGTTCTTC. Its translation: CASSLPSSSYNEQFF.

The chain carries TRBV28 and TRBJ2-4, with 10 bases that match TRBD1. The CDR3 contains 22 residues. Unmatched junction bases numbered 21, after V lost 4 bases and J lost 0 bases. Germline CDR1 and CDR2: MDHEN and SYDVKM. CDR3 bases: TGTGCCAGCAGTTCCTTCCGGGACAGGGGCGGCCGGGGCGGGAGAGCCAAAAACATTCAGTACTTC. Translating gives CASSSFRDRGGRGGRAKNIQYF.

The chain joins TRBV28 to TRBJ1-3; unclear D gene. Between the trimmed V and J ends, which lost 6 bases and 4 bases, there was a span of 4 bases. There are 11 residues in the CDR3. Looked up from germline, CDR1 is MDHEN and CDR2 is SYDVKM. The CDR3 region is CASSQGNTIYF. The CDR3 DNA is TGTGCCAGCAGCCAGGGAAACACCATATATTTT.

This chain uses TRBV5-4 with TRBJ1-5; 7 bases line up with TRBD1. This CDR3 spans 14 amino acids. Trimming removed 4 bases from V and 5 bases from J; junction bases left unmatched: 6. Germline V gene sequence: CDR1 SGHNT, CDR2 YYREEE (reference sequence). CDR3: CASSEQGSYQPQHF. The CDR3 nucleotides read TGTGCCAGCAGCGAACAGGGGAGCTATCAGCCCCAGCATTTT.

This clone was recorded once. The chain combines TRBV3-1 (or the pseudogene TRBV3-2) with TRBJ1-2; D gene ambiguous. This CDR3 contains 17 residues. V lost 0 bases and J lost 8, with 22 bases in between. Germline CDR1 reads LGHDT; CDR2 reads YNNKEL (reference sequence). This CDR3 reads CASSQDWLGRSPRGYTF. CDR3 sequence (DNA): TGTGCCAGCAGCCAAGATTGGTTGGGCCGATCACCACGAGGCTACACCTTC.

The chain joins TRBV18 to TRBJ1-6; no reliable D call. Germline CDR1 KGHSH, CDR2 LQKENI. V was pared by 9 bases and J by 7 bases, with 13 bases between. CDR3 length equals 13 residues. The CDR3 nucleotides are TGTGCCAGTTCTGGACTGGAAAATTCACCCCTCCACTTT. Translated: CASSGLENSPLHF.

This clone came up a few times. The rearrangement uses TRBV5-1 and TRBJ2-2, with D uncertain. Germline V gene sequence: CDR1 SGHRS, CDR2 YFSETQ. This CDR3 is 14 amino acids long. V was shortened by 0 bases and J by 2 bases, with 5 bases between the two germline ends. The CDR3: CASSLEPNTGELFF. CDR3 nucleotide sequence: TGCGCCAGCAGCTTGGAGCCAAACACCGGGGAGCTGTTTTTT.

V and J are TRBV7-2 and TRBJ2-1; 14 nucleotides align to TRBD2. Germline V gene sequence: CDR1 SGHTA, CDR2 FQGNSA. Trimming removed 5 bases from V and 9 bases from J; junction bases left unmatched: 6. The CDR3 sequence is 15 residues long. CDR3 bases: TGTGCCAGCAGCACGACTAGCGGGGGGGCCATTGAGCAGTTCTTC. Its translation: CASSTTSGGAIEQFF.

The chain has TRBV18 and TRBJ1-4; TRBD1 aligns across 7 bases. J lost 0 bases, V lost 3 bases, and 10 bases had no gene match. In germline, CDR1 is KGHSH, CDR2 LQKENI. This CDR3 is built from 18 residues. The CDR3 nucleotides read TGTGCCAGCTCACCGAGGACAGGCATGGGAGCAACTAATGAAAAACTGTTTTTT. It specifies CASSPRTGMGATNEKLFF.

V and J are TRBV19 and TRBJ1-5; D is ambiguous. The germline V gene has CDR1 LNHDA and CDR2 SQIVND (reference sequence). V was shortened by 3 bases and J by 0 bases, with 21 bases between the two germline ends. The CDR3 is made up of 19 amino acids. The CDR3 here is CASSISSLRHQYSNQPQHF. CDR3 sequence (DNA): TGTGCCAGTAGTATCTCCTCCCTAAGACACCAATATAGCAATCAGCCCCAGCATTTT. The entire variable domain, with the rest obtained from reference TRBV19 and TRBJ1-5, is as follows: DGGITQSPKYLFRKEGQNVTLSCEQNLNHDAMYWYRQDPGQGLRLIYYSQIVNDFQKGDIAEGYSVSREKKESFPLTVTSAQKNPTAFYLCASSISSLRHQYSNQPQHFGDGTRLSIL.

The gene calls are TRBV4-2 and TRBJ1-2; possibly TRBD1 for D (5 bases). V was pared by 0 bases and J by 8 bases, with 13 bases between. The CDR3 loop spans 14 amino acids. The V gene's germline CDR1 is LGHNA and CDR2 YNFKEQ. As DNA, the CDR3 is TGTGCCAGCAGCCAAGACAGGGAGGATAGCGGCTACACCTTC. Translated: CASSQDREDSGYTF.

The V and J genes are TRBV5-4 and TRBJ2-7, with TRBD1 matching 8 bases. The CDR3 contains 13 residues. The V gene's germline CDR1 is SGHNT and CDR2 YYREEE (reference sequence). Unmatched junction bases numbered 2, after V lost 4 bases and J lost 2 bases. The CDR3 reads CASSQQGAYEQYF. CDR3 nucleotides: TGTGCCAGCAGCCAACAGGGGGCCTACGAGCAGTACTTC.

The CDR3, as DNA: TGTGCCAGCAGCTATATGGCCTTAGGAGTTTGGCAGCCCCAGCATTTT. Amino acids: CASSYMALGVWQPQHF. The chain joins TRBV6-2 or TRBV6-3 to TRBJ1-5; D ambiguous. Germline-derived CDR1 and CDR2 are MNHEY and SVGEGT. The ends were cut back, 6 bases at V and 7 bases at J, with 22 bases in the middle. The CDR3 has 16 amino acids.

This clone was found once. This rearrangement joins TRBV19 to TRBJ2-1, with TRBD2 matching over 9 bases. CDR3 length equals 15 residues. Germline-derived CDR1 and CDR2 are LNHDA and SQIVND (reference sequence). With 5 bases clipped from V and 5 bases from J, the junction kept 7 bases outside the gene matches. The CDR3 loop reads CASSPGTSRHNEQFF. The CDR3 DNA sequence: TGTGCCAGTAGTCCCGGGACTAGCCGGCACAATGAGCAGTTCTTC.

The chain has TRBV6-5 and TRBJ1-1; no definite D call. CDR1 MNHEY and CDR2 SVGAGI come from the germline V gene. This CDR3 is 14 amino acids long. V was pared by 6 bases and J by 11 bases, with 22 bases between. The CDR3 loop reads CASSSSIGIIGAFF. The CDR3 region has the DNA TGTGCCAGCAGCTCGTCAATTGGAATTATCGGGGCTTTCTTT.

The rearrangement links TRBV4-2 to TRBJ2-3, with TRBD1 matching over 11 bases. The trim removed 0 bases at V and 2 bases at J, leaving 1 base unmatched. Germline V lookup: CDR1 LGHNA, CDR2 YNFKEQ. The CDR3 runs to 16 residues. The CDR3 spells CASSQDGQGATDTQYF. The CDR3 coding sequence is TGTGCCAGCAGCCAAGACGGACAGGGGGCCACAGATACGCAGTATTTT.

This clone was detected only once. The chain is built from TRBV3-1 (or the pseudogene TRBV3-2) and TRBJ1-4; maybe TRBD1 (6 bases). The ends were cut back, 4 bases at V and 8 bases at J, with 23 bases in the middle. The CDR3 covers 17 residues. Germline values: CDR1 LGHDT, CDR2 YNNKEL (reference sequence). The CDR3 DNA follows: TGTGCCAGCAGCCGAACGCTACAGGGATCTAGGGCGGAAAAACTGTTTTTT. Its protein product is CASSRTLQGSRAEKLFF.

This clone was counted between two and nine times. The chain uses TRBV3-1 (or the pseudogene TRBV3-2) and TRBJ1-1; TRBD1 agrees at 8 bases. This CDR3 has 14 residues. V lost 4 bases and J lost 1; bases outside the gene matches: 2. From germline, CDR1 is LGHDT and CDR2 YNNKEL (reference sequence). CDR3: CASSLTGGNTEAFF. The CDR3 DNA is TGTGCCAGCAGCCTAACAGGGGGGAACACTGAAGCTTTCTTT.